The 22 T cell receptor beta chains in this list originate from one sample, sequenced in a study of CD8 T cells in Susac syndrome. With random hexamers, 0.5 to 1 ug RNA was reverse transcribed. MiXCR was run by TCRdb on the immunoSEQ multiplex PCR reads, yielding one entry per CDR3 protein. The sample includes 150,000 to 200,000 distinct CDR3 sequences, just under 95% of them seen just once. Sequencing used CD4+ T cells from PBMCs. These receptors came from a human donor in good health.

The chain links TRBV6-5 to TRBJ1-1; D possibly corresponds to TRBD1 (5 bases). Trimming pared 10 bases from V and 0 bases from J, leaving 12 bases between. The CDR3 is 13 residues long. From germline, CDR1 is MNHEY and CDR2 SVGAGI. CDR3 residues: CATQGVMNTEAFF. CDR3 bases: TGTGCCACCCAAGGGGTCATGAACACTGAAGCTTTCTTT.

This chain connects TRBV6-2 or TRBV6-3 to TRBJ2-5; D ambiguous. The ends were cut back, 6 bases at V and 5 bases at J, with 10 bases in the middle. This CDR3 contains 12 residues. The V gene's germline CDR1 is MNHEY and CDR2 SVGEGT. The DNA of the CDR3 is TGTGCCAGCAGACACAACGGGGAGACCCAGTACTTC. Translated, it gives CASRHNGETQYF.

In this sample, this clonotype turned up once. The chain uses TRBV5-7 and TRBJ2-7; TRBD1 is a possible D gene (5 bases). TRBV5-7 is labeled an ORF, and its function is uncertain. V was trimmed by 4 bases and J by 5 bases, leaving 7 bases between them. There are 11 residues in the CDR3. The CDR3 sequence: CASSPTDEQYF. CDR3 bases: TGTGCCAGCAGCCCGACAGACGAGCAGTACTTC.

The genes are TRBV20-1 and TRBJ2-5; 9 bases match TRBD2. CDR1 is DFQATT, CDR2 SNEGSKA, per germline (reference sequence). V was pared by 0 bases and J by 3 bases, with 5 bases of the junction left unmatched. This CDR3 has 15 amino acids. This CDR3 reads CSARDWRGGEETQYF. DNA for the CDR3: TGCAGTGCTAGAGATTGGCGGGGGGGCGAAGAGACCCAGTACTTC.

The gene calls are TRBV20-1 and TRBJ2-7, with 8 bases fitting TRBD2. CDR3 length: 14 residues. V was clipped by 4 bases and J by 2 bases; unmatched bases: 7. Germline CDR1 and CDR2: DFQATT and SNEGSKA (reference sequence). The CDR3 sequence is CSAMGRRGAYEQYF. The CDR3 DNA reads as TGCAGTGCTATGGGTAGGCGGGGGGCCTACGAGCAGTACTTC.

The chain carries TRBV9 and TRBJ2-7, with 11 bases matching TRBD2. This CDR3 has 15 amino acids. With 0 bases clipped from V and 2 bases from J, the junction kept 1 base outside the gene matches. Germline V gives CDR1 SGDLS, CDR2 YYNGEE. CDR3 sequence: CASSVELAGAYEQYF. The DNA for the CDR3 is TGTGCCAGCAGCGTAGAACTAGCGGGGGCCTACGAGCAGTACTTC.

The chain employs TRBV6-2 or TRBV6-3 and TRBJ2-1; 9 bases line up with TRBD2. V lost 2 bases, J lost 6 bases, and 11 bases stayed unmatched. The germline V gene encodes CDR1 MNHEY and CDR2 SVGEGT. This CDR3 region has 17 residues. CDR3 region: CASSYVQSGTSINEQFF. CDR3 DNA sequence: TGTGCCAGCAGTTACGTGCAATCCGGGACTAGCATCAATGAGCAGTTCTTC.

The chain joins TRBV24-1 to TRBJ2-1; D may correspond to TRBD1 or TRBD2 (5 bases each). V lost 4 bases to trimming and J lost 8 bases, with 17 bases between them. The CDR3 contains 15 residues. Germline V CDR1 and CDR2: KGHDR, SFDVKD. The CDR3 DNA follows: TGTGCCACCAGTGACCCGGGACGTGGCGAGGATGAGCAGTTCTTC. This translates into CATSDPGRGEDEQFF.

This rearrangement joins TRBV29-1 to TRBJ2-3; TRBD1 matches 8 bases. V was clipped by 4 bases and J by 5 bases; unmatched bases: 8. Germline assignment: CDR1 SQVTM and CDR2 ANQGSEA. The CDR3 runs 14 residues. DNA of the CDR3: TGCAGCGTTGCCCTGACAGGGGCGGGAGATACGCAGTATTTT. Translation: CSVALTGAGDTQYF.

The chain employs TRBV7-2 and TRBJ2-5; tentatively, D is TRBD2 (6 bases). The V and J ends lost 8 bases and 7 bases respectively, with 11 bases between them. This CDR3 region has 11 residues. CDR1 and CDR2 (germline): SGHTA, FQGNSA. The CDR3 is CASSGGATQYF. Written as DNA, the CDR3 is TGTGCCAGCTCCGGAGGGGCGACCCAGTACTTC.

This sequence joins TRBV28 and TRBJ1-2; D might be TRBD1 (6 bases). The CDR3 extends over 13 amino acids. The V end lost 6 bases, the J end lost 2 bases, and 10 bases lay between the germline ends. CDR1 is MDHEN, CDR2 SYDVKM, per germline. As DNA, the CDR3 is TGTGCCAGCAGGCTAGGGGGGAACTATGGCTACACCTTC. Protein sequence: CASRLGGNYGYTF.

The V gene is TRBV15, the J gene TRBJ2-2; 10 nucleotides agree with TRBD2. Looked up from germline, CDR1 is LNHNV and CDR2 is YYDKDF (reference sequence). The CDR3 is 16 residues long. The V gene end was trimmed by 3 bases and the J gene end by 3 bases; junction bases not matched to a gene: 4. In nucleotides, the CDR3 is TGTGCCACCAGCAGGACTAGCGGGTCGGACACCGGGGAGCTGTTTTTT. Encoded protein: CATSRTSGSDTGELFF. The entire variable domain, with the rest obtained from reference TRBV15 and TRBJ2-2, is as follows: DAMVIQNPRYQVTQFGKPVTLSCSQTLNHNVMYWYQQKSSQAPKLLFHYYDKDFNNEADTPDNFQSRRPNTSFCFLDIRSPGLGDTAMYLCATSRTSGSDTGELFFGEGSRLTVL.

V is TRBV18 and J is TRBJ1-1; no clear D gene. The CDR3 is 13 residues long. Per germline, CDR1 KGHSH and CDR2 LQKENI. Trimming pared 6 bases from V and 1 base from J, leaving 9 bases between. CDR3 protein: CASSSERNTEAFF. The CDR3 DNA sequence: TGTGCCAGCTCTTCGGAGAGGAACACTGAAGCTTTCTTT.

J is TRBJ1-5 and V is TRBV7-2, with no clear D. Germline CDR1 is SGHTA and CDR2 is FQGNSA. The CDR3 totals 13 residues. V lost 1 base and J lost 7, with 8 bases in between. The CDR3 is CASSLDWKQPQHF. The DNA for the CDR3 is TGTGCCAGCAGCTTAGACTGGAAACAGCCCCAGCATTTT.

J is TRBJ1-2 and V is TRBV5-1, with D unclear. V dropped 0 bases and J dropped 3 bases, with 12 bases sitting between them. Germline V gene sequence: CDR1 SGHRS, CDR2 YFSETQ. This CDR3 is 15 amino acids long. The CDR3 here is CASSLGAAGYYGYTF. Written as DNA, the CDR3 is TGCGCCAGCAGCTTGGGGGCTGCGGGGTACTATGGCTACACCTTC.

The sample holds one count of this clonotype. The chain joins TRBV20-1 to TRBJ2-7, with TRBD2 matching over 7 bases. CDR1 and CDR2 from the germline V gene are DFQATT and SNEGSKA (reference sequence). The CDR3 is made up of 14 amino acids. The ends lost 7 bases at V and 6 bases at J; junction bases unmatched: 15. The CDR3 DNA is TGCAGTGGGAGGGGCGGGGGTCCCTCCACCGAGCAGTACTTC. It is translated as CSGRGGGPSTEQYF.

This clonotype was detected once. In DNA form, the CDR3 reads TGTGCCACCAGTGTCCAGGGCCTTAGCACAGATACGCAGTATTTT. This translates into CATSVQGLSTDTQYF. This chain joins TRBV24-1 and TRBJ2-3, with D maybe TRBD1 (5 bases). Germline CDR1 is KGHDR and CDR2 is SFDVKD. V lost 5 bases to trimming and J lost 0 bases, with 11 bases between them. This CDR3 is 15 amino acids long.

This chain uses TRBV4-3 with TRBJ1-2; D is unclear. The CDR3 contains 13 residues. V was cut by 0 bases and J by 4 bases, with 6 bases left in between. Per germline, CDR1 LGHNA and CDR2 YSLEER. CDR3 residues: CASSQDGSYGYTF. In DNA, the CDR3 is TGCGCCAGCAGCCAAGATGGGAGCTATGGCTACACCTTC.

The J gene is TRBJ2-1, the V gene TRBV20-1; TRBD2 agrees at 7 bases. This CDR3 is 11 amino acids long. Trimming removed 3 bases from V and 12 bases from J; junction bases left unmatched: 5. Germline values: CDR1 DFQATT, CDR2 SNEGSKA (reference sequence). The CDR3 bases are TGCAGTGCTAGCCGGGGGGTGGGGCAGTTCTTC. Protein sequence: CSASRGVGQFF.

The chain couples TRBV20-1 to TRBJ1-1; 8 nucleotides line up with TRBD1. The CDR3 has 12 amino acids. V dropped 7 bases and J dropped 3; count of bases not matched to a gene: 4. Germline CDR1 and CDR2: DFQATT and SNEGSKA (reference sequence). The CDR3 DNA sequence: TGCAGTGTCGCACAGGGGGACACTGAAGCTTTCTTT. It yields the protein CSVAQGDTEAFF.

This clonotype was observed a single time. The genes are TRBV9 and TRBJ2-5, with TRBD2 as a possible D gene (6 bases). CDR3 length equals 13 residues. The V end lost 3 bases, the J end lost 7 bases, and 13 bases lay between the germline ends. CDR1 is SGDLS and CDR2 is YYNGEE in the germline V gene. The CDR3 DNA sequence: TGTGCCAGCAGCGGACTAGGCCAGGGGACCCAGTACTTC. It yields the protein CASSGLGQGTQYF.

The chain carries TRBV3-1 and TRBJ2-7; D is ambiguous. V shed 3 bases and J shed 1 base, with 4 bases lying between them. Germline CDR1 reads LGHDT; CDR2 reads YNNKEL (reference sequence). The CDR3 consists of 12 residues. For the CDR3, the DNA is TGTGCCAGCAGCCAGGGTTCCTACGAGCAGTACTTC. It codes for CASSQGSYEQYF.